These T cell receptor beta chains were read from a single sample in a study of blood T cell repertoires in COVID-19. The repertoire was sequenced with immunoSEQ multiplex PCR; TCRdb's copy has only in-frame clones and lacks some. In the table there are 100,000 to 150,000 clones, around four fifths of which are singletons. Specimen: peripheral blood. The receptor set was obtained from a man in his forties or fifties with active or convalescent COVID-19. The CDR3 runs from the conserved cysteine through the conserved F or W. The D gene is left open where the match is weak. The size of a clone is reported for some rows only, either as once, few or many, or as a class for expanded clones.

V gene	J gene	D gene	clone size	CDR3 protein	CDR3 DNA
TRBV3-1/TRBV3-2	TRBJ2-7	-	-	CATGLREQYF	TGTGCCACAGGATTGCGCGAGCAGTACTTC
TRBV2	TRBJ2-4	-	few	CASSGDSLGPKNIQYF	TGTGCCAGCAGTGGGGACTCGCTCGGGCCCAAAAACATTCAGTACTTC
TRBV23-1	TRBJ2-3	-	-	CASSPRQFSTDTQYF	TGCGCCAGCAGTCCCCGTCAGTTTAGCACAGATACGCAGTATTTT
TRBV20-1	TRBJ2-7	-	-	CSAKSGHEQYF	TGCAGTGCTAAATCAGGCCACGAGCAGTACTTC
TRBV10-1	TRBJ2-1	-	-	CASSEDSSYNEQFF	TGCGCCAGCAGTGAGGACAGCTCCTACAATGAGCAGTTCTTC
TRBV6-6	TRBJ2-1	-	-	CASSPRGGESFRNEQFF	TGTGCCAGCAGTCCTCGAGGGGGGGAGTCCTTTCGAAATGAGCAGTTCTTC
TRBV3-1/TRBV3-2	TRBJ2-2	TRBD1	-	CASTFRTGSNTGELFF	TGTGCCAGCACCTTTCGGACAGGGTCGAACACCGGGGAGCTGTTTTTT
TRBV6-5	TRBJ1-1	-	-	CASRYDGETEAFF	TGTGCCAGCAGATACGACGGGGAAACTGAAGCTTTCTTT
TRBV28	TRBJ1-5	TRBD1	-	CASWTGGRGNQPQHF	TGTGCCAGCTGGACAGGGGGCCGGGGCAATCAGCCCCAGCATTTT
TRBV5-1	TRBJ1-4	-	-	CASSSHINEKLFF	TGCGCCAGCAGCTCACATATAAATGAAAAACTGTTTTTT
TRBV7-9	TRBJ1-2	-	-	CASSERTGNYGYTF	TGTGCCAGCAGTGAGCGGACCGGTAACTATGGCTACACCTTC
TRBV29-1	TRBJ1-2	TRBD1	many	CSVGDRGNYGYTF	TGCAGCGTTGGGGACAGGGGAAACTATGGCTACACCTTC
TRBV4-1	TRBJ2-2	TRBD1	-	CASSHAGQGDTGELFF	TGCGCCAGCAGCCACGCAGGACAGGGAGACACCGGGGAGCTGTTTTTT
TRBV7-2	TRBJ1-4	TRBD1	-	CASSPGQVEKLFF	TGTGCCAGCAGCCCCGGACAGGTTGAAAAACTGTTTTTT
TRBV7-2	TRBJ1-5	TRBD1	-	CASSFNRGRQPQHF	TGTGCCAGCAGCTTCAACAGGGGGCGGCAGCCCCAGCATTTT
TRBV6-5	TRBJ2-7	-	-	CASSLTGRDYEQYF	TGTGCCAGCAGCCTAACAGGGCGCGACTACGAGCAGTACTTC
TRBV5-1	TRBJ2-5	TRBD1	-	CASSLSWDRALRDF	TGCGCCAGCAGCTTATCTTGGGACAGGGCCTTAAGGGACTTC
TRBV30	TRBJ1-5	-	few	CAWRGGGNQPQHF	TGTGCCTGGAGGGGCGGGGGAAATCAGCCCCAGCATTTT
TRBV12-3/TRBV12-4	TRBJ2-3	-	-	CASRRDSTDTQYF	TGTGCCAGCCGGAGGGACAGCACAGATACGCAGTATTTT
TRBV5-1	TRBJ2-3	TRBD2	-	CASSLAQRGPTDTQYF	TGCGCCAGCAGCTTGGCCCAGCGGGGGCCCACAGATACGCAGTATTTT
TRBV6-5	TRBJ2-5	TRBD2	-	CASSLGGEGETQYF	TGTGCCAGCAGTCTTGGAGGGGAGGGAGAGACCCAGTACTTC
TRBV24-1	TRBJ2-1	TRBD1	once	CATSDHRDRGGNEQFF	TGTGCCACCAGTGACCACCGGGACAGGGGAGGCAATGAGCAGTTCTTC
TRBV5-6	TRBJ2-2	-	-	CASSWGGSGELFF	TGTGCCAGCAGCTGGGGGGGCTCCGGGGAGCTGTTTTTT
TRBV7-9	TRBJ1-4	-	-	CASSLAGTNEKLFF	TGTGCCAGCAGCTTGGCAGGAACTAATGAAAAACTGTTTTTT
TRBV5-1	TRBJ2-3	TRBD2	-	CASSYPAGADTQYF	TGCGCCAGCAGCTACCCAGCGGGGGCAGATACGCAGTATTTT
TRBV19	TRBJ2-5	TRBD2	-	CASSISASGDRETQYF	TGTGCCAGTAGTATTTCGGCTAGCGGGGATAGGGAGACCCAGTACTTC